Listed here is a single T cell receptor beta chain. What it recognizes is unknown. The protocol was immunoSEQ multiplex PCR, while the TCRdb copy is restricted to in-frame clones and leaves out a portion. Of roughly 120,000 clones detected, roughly 86% appear once; the ten largest clones hold nearly 4.5%. These data belong to a study of T cell responses to AZD1222 COVID-19 vaccine. Findings and limits, study-wide: The donors showed a predominance of white British ancestry and of females, with possible underestimation of clonal diversity. Following two doses of AZD1222, Spike-specific TCR breadth and depth rose.

V dropped 3 bases and J dropped 1 base, with 15 bases sitting between them. Germline CDR1 and CDR2: GTSNPN and SVGIG (reference sequence). The CDR3 runs to 16 residues. The material was peripheral blood, obtained on day 0 of AZD1222 vaccination. This sequence joins TRBV30 and TRBJ1-4; D gene unclear. The TCR was taken from an adult in good health. Here the CDR3 reads CAWSHSRGITNEKLFF. DNA of the CDR3: TGTGCCTGGAGCCACTCCCGCGGGATAACTAATGAAAAACTGTTTTTT.